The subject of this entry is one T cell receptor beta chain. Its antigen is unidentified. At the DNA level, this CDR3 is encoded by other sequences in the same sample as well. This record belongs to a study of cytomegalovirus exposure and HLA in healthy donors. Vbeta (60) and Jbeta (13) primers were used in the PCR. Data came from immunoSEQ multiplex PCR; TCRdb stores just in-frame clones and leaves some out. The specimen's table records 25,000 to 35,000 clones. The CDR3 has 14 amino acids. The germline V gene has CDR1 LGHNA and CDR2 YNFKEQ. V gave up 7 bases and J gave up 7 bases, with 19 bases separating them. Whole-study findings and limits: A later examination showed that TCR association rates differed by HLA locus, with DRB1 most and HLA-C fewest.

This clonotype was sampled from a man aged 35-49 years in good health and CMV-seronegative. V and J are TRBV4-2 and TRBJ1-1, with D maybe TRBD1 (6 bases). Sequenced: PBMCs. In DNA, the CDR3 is TGTGCCAGCACCCTTGCAAGGGGGTCGGGTGAAGCTTTCTTT. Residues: CASTLARGSGEAFF.